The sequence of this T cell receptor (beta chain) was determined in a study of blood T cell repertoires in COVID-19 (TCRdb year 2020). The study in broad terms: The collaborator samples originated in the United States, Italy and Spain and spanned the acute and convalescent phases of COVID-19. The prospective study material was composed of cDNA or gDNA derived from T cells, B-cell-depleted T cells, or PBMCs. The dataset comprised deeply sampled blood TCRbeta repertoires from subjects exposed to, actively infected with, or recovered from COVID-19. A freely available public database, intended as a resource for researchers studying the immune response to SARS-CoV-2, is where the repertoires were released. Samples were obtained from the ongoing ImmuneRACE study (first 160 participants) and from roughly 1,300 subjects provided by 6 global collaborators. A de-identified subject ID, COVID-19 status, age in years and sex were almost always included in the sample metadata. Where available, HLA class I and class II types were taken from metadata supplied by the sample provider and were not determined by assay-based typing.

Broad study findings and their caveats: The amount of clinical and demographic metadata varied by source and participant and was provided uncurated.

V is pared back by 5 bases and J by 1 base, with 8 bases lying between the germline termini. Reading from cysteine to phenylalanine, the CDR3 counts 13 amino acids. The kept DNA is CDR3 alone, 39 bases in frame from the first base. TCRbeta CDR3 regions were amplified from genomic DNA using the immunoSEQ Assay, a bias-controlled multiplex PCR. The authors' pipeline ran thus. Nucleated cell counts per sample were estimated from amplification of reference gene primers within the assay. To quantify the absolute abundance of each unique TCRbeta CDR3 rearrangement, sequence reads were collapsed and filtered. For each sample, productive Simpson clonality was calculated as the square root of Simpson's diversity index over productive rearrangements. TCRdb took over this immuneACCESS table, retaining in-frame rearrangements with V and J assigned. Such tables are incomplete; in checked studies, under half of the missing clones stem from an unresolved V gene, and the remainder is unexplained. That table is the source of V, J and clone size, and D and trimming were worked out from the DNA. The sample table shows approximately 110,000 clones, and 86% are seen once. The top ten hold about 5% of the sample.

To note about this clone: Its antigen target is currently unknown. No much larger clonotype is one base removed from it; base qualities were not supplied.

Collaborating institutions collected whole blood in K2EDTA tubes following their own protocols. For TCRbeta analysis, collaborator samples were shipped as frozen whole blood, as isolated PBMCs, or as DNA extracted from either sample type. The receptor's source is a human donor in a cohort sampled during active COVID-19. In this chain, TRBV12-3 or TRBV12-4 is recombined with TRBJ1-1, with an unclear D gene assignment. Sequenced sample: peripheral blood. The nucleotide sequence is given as TGTGCCAGCAGTGTGGCCCCGAACACTGAAGCTTTCTTT. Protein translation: CASSVAPNTEAFF.